The 6 T cell receptor beta chains listed next were all sequenced from one sample in a study of Graves' ophthalmopathy and Graves' hyperthyroidism (dated by TCRdb to the late 2010s). The reads were generated on an Illumina HiSeq 2000. For repertoire sequencing, the TCR beta CDR3 regions were amplified from RNA transcripts. The first round was an RT-PCR using HTBI primers with the Qiagen OneStep RT-PCR kit, and this first round was followed by a second-round multiplex PCR, then size selection and purification. TCRdb ran its own pipeline on the public reads, namely fastp trimming at Q25 and MiXCR clone calling, and kept in-frame beta chains. Every entry covers one CDR3 protein and lists the most common genes and DNA from its rows. The sample yields about 740,000 distinct CDR3 sequences; about 44% were counted once. The top ten clones comprise around 40% of the sample. Sequenced input: peripheral blood. The receptors stem from an adult man with Graves' ophthalmopathy.

Turning to this clonotype: A much larger clone lies one base from this, so it may be a read error. The chain couples TRBV20-1 to TRBJ2-5, with TRBD2 identical over 7 bases. This CDR3 is 13 amino acids long. The V gene end was trimmed by 3 bases and the J gene end by 1 base; junction bases not matched to a gene: 2. Germline lookup yields CDR1 DFQATT and CDR2 SNEGSKA (reference sequence). The CDR3 DNA is TGCAGTGCTAGGCCTAGCGGCCAAGAGACCCAGTACTTC. Amino acids: CSARPSGQETQYF.

This clonotype was counted only a few times. V usage is TRBV14 and J usage is TRBJ1-4; D is possibly TRBD1 (5 bases). The germline V gene has CDR1 SGHDN and CDR2 FVKESK. The germline V and J ends were trimmed by 0 bases and 5 bases, with 10 bases remaining between them. The CDR3 extends over 15 amino acids. The CDR3 sequence: CASSQDLGGNEKLFF. DNA of the CDR3: TGTGCCAGCAGCCAAGATCTGGGGGGAAATGAAAAACTGTTTTTT.

This clonotype was seen ten or more times. This chain uses TRBV7-8 with TRBJ2-7, with D possibly matching TRBD2 (6 bases). Germline-derived CDR1 and CDR2 are SGHVS and FQNEAQ. CDR3 length equals 14 residues. V was cut by 3 bases and J by 2 bases, with 11 bases left in between. The CDR3 sequence is CASSFMGGPYEQYF. CDR3 nucleotide sequence: TGTGCCAGCAGCTTTATGGGGGGACCCTACGAGCAGTACTTC.

This clonotype came up many times. The chain employs TRBV2 and TRBJ1-2, with D perhaps matching TRBD1 (5 bases). The CDR3 runs to 13 residues. The germline gives CDR1 SNHLY, CDR2 FYNNEI. Trimming shortened V by 1 base and J by 8 bases, and 11 bases separated the two germline ends. CDR3 nucleotides: TGTGCCAGCAGTGAAGGGGCAGGGTCGGGCTACACCTTC. Protein product: CASSEGAGSGYTF.

The V and J genes are TRBV7-9 and TRBJ1-4; TRBD1 matches at 9 bases. Germline V gene sequence: CDR1 SEHNR, CDR2 FQNEAQ (reference sequence). With 7 bases clipped from V and 11 bases from J, the junction kept 20 bases outside the gene matches. The CDR3 is 17 residues long. The CDR3 DNA sequence: TGTGCCAGCACCTCTCGGGTACAGGGGGCTTGGGAACACAAACTGTTTTTT. Protein: CASTSRVQGAWEHKLFF.

This clonotype was counted at least ten times. The chain recombines TRBV7-6 with TRBJ2-7; no clear D gene. The V end was cut by 4 bases, the J end by 4 bases, with 8 bases between. The CDR3 has 12 residues. Germline V gene sequence: CDR1 SGHVS, CDR2 FNYEAQ. CDR3 bases: TGTGCCAGCAGCTCAAACTTGTACGAGCAGTACTTC. Amino acid sequence: CASSSNLYEQYF.